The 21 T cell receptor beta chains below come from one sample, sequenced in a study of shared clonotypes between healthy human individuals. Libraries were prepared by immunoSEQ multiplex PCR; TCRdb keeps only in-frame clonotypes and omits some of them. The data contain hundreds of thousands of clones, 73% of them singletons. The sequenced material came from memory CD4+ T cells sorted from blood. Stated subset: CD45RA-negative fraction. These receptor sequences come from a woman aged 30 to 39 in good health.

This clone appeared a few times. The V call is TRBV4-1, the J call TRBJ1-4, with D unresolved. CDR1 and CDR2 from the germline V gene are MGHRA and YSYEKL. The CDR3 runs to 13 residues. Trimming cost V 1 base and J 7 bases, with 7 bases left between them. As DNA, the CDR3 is TGCGCCAGCAGCCAAGGCCCCCGTGAAAAACTGTTTTTT. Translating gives CASSQGPREKLFF.

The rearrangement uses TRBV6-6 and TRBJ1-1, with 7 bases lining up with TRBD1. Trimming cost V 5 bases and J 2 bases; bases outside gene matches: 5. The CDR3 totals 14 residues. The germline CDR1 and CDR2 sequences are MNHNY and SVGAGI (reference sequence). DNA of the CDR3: TGTGCCAGCAGTAACAGGGGCTTCAACACTGAAGCTTTCTTT. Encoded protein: CASSNRGFNTEAFF.

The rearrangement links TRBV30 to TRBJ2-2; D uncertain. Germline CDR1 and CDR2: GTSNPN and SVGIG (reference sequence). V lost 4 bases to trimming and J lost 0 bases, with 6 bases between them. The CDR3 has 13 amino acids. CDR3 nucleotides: TGTGCCTGGAAAATACCGAACACCGGGGAGCTGTTTTTT. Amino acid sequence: CAWKIPNTGELFF. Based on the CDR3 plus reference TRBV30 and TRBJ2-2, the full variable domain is SQTIHQWPATLVQPVGSPLSLECTVEGTSNPNLYWYRQAAGRGLQLLFYSVGIGQISSEVPQNLSASRPQDRQFILSSKKLLLSDSGFYLCAWKIPNTGELFFGEGSRLTVL.

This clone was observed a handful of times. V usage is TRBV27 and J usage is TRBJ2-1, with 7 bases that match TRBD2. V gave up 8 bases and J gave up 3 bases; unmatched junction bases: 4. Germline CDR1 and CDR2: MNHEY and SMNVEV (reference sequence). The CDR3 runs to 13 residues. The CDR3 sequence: CASGDYLYNEQFF. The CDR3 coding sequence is TGTGCCAGCGGGGACTACCTCTACAATGAGCAGTTCTTC.

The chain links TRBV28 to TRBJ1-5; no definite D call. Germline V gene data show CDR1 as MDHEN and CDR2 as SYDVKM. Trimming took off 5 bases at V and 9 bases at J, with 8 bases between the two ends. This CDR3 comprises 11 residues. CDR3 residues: CASSGSRPQHF. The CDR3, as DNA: TGTGCCAGCAGTGGCAGTCGGCCCCAGCATTTT.

The CDR3 bases are TGTGCCAGCAGTTCCTTGGGGACAGGGGGTAACGAGCAGTACTTC. It encodes CASSSLGTGGNEQYF. The chain employs TRBV27 and TRBJ2-7, with 11 bases aligning to TRBD1. After removal of 4 bases from V and 5 bases from J, the junction contained 7 bases not matched to a gene. Germline V gene sequence: CDR1 MNHEY, CDR2 SMNVEV (reference sequence). The length of the CDR3 is 15 residues.

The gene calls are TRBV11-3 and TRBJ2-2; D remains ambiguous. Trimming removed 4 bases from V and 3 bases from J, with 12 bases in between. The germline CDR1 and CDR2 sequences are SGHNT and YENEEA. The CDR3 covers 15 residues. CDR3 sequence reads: CASSSHGRDTGELFF. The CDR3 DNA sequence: TGTGCCAGCAGCTCCCACGGGCGAGACACCGGGGAGCTGTTTTTT.

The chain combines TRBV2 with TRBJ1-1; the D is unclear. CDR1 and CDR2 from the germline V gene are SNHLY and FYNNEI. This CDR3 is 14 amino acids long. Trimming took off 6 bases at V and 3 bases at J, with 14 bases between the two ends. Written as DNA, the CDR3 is TGTGCCAGCAGCGCTGCCCCTAGATACACTGAAGCTTTCTTT. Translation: CASSAAPRYTEAFF.

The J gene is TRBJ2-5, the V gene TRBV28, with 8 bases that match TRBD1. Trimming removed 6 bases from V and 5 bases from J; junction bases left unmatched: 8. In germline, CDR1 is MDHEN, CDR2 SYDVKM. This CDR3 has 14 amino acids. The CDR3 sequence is CASSHQGAPETQYF. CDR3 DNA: TGTGCCAGCAGCCATCAGGGGGCGCCGGAGACCCAGTACTTC.

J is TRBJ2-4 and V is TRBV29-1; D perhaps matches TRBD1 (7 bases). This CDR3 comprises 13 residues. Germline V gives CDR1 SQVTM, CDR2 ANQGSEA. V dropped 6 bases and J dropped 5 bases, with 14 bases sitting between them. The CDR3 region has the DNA TGCAGCGTGGAGGGACAGATACAAAACATTCAGTACTTC. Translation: CSVEGQIQNIQYF.

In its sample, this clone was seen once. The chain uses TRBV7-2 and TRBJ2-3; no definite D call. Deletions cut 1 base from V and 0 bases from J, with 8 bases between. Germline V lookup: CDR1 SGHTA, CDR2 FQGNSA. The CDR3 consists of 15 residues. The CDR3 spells CASSLGVGSTDTQYF. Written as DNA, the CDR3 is TGTGCCAGCAGCTTAGGGGTCGGAAGCACAGATACGCAGTATTTT.

CDR3 DNA sequence: TGTGCCAGCAGTTGCCGAGGACAGGGGCAAAGGGCCACCTCTGGAAACACCATATATTTT. Amino acids: CASSCRGQGQRATSGNTIYF. The chain carries TRBV6-4 and TRBJ1-3, with 9 nucleotides matching TRBD1. V lost 5 bases and J lost 0; bases outside the gene matches: 17. This CDR3 is 20 amino acids long. Germline values: CDR1 MRHNA, CDR2 SNTAGT.

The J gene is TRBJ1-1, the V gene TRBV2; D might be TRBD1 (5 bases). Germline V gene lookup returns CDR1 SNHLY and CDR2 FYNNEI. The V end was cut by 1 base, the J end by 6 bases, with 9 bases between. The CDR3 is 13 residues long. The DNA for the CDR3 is TGTGCCAGCAGTGAAGGTGGGGGGGCTGAAGCTTTCTTT. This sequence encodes CASSEGGGAEAFF.

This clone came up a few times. Here the CDR3 DNA reads TGTGCCAGCTCACCCGGACAGGGGGCGGCCGGCTATGGCTACACCTTC. It yields the protein CASSPGQGAAGYGYTF. V and J are TRBV18 and TRBJ1-2, with 11 bases that match TRBD1. The J segment lost 4 bases and the V segment lost 3 bases, leaving 7 bases of the junction unmatched. The germline CDR1 and CDR2 sequences are KGHSH and LQKENI. The CDR3 has 16 residues.

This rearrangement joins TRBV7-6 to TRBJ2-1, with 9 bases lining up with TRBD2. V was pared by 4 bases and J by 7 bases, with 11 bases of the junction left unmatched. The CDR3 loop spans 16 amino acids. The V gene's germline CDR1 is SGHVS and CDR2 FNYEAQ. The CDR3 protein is CASSSRASGTTNEQFF. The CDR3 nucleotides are TGTGCCAGCAGCTCTAGGGCTAGCGGGACTACAAATGAGCAGTTCTTC.

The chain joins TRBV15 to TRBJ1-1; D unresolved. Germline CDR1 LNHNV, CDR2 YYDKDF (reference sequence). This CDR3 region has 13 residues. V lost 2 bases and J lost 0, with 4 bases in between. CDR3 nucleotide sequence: TGTGCCACCAGCAGAACACTGAACACTGAAGCTTTCTTT. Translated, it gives CATSRTLNTEAFF.

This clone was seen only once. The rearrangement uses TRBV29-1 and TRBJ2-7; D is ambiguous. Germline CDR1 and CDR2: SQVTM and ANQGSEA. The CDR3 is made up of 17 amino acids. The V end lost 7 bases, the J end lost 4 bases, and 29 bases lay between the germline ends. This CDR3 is CSAPFWDPSVLSYEQYF. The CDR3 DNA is TGCAGCGCCCCTTTTTGGGATCCCTCTGTCCTGAGTTACGAGCAGTACTTC.

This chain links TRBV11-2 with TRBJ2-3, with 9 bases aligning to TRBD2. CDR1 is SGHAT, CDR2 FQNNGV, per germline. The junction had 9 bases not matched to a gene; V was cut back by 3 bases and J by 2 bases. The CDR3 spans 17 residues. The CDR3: CASSFMVLAGATDTQYF. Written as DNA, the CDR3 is TGTGCCAGCAGCTTTATGGTTTTAGCGGGAGCCACAGATACGCAGTATTTT.

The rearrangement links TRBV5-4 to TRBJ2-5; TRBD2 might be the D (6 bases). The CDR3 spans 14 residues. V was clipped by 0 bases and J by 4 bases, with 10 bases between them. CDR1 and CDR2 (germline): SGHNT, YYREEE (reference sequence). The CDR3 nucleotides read TGTGCCAGCAGCTTGGCATCTAGCGCAGAGACCCAGTACTTC. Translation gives CASSLASSAETQYF. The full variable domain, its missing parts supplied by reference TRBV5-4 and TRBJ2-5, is ETGVTQSPTHLIKTRGQQVTLRCSSQSGHNTVSWYQQALGQGPQFIFQYYREEENGRGNFPPRFSGLQFPNYSSELNVNALELDDSALYLCASSLASSAETQYFGPGTRLLVL.

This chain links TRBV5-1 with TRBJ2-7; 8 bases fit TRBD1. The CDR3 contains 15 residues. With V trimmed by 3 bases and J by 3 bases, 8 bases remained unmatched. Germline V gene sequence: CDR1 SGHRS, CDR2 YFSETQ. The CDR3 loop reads CASSSRPGGLYEQYF. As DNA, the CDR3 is TGCGCCAGCAGCTCCCGACCAGGGGGCCTCTACGAGCAGTACTTC.

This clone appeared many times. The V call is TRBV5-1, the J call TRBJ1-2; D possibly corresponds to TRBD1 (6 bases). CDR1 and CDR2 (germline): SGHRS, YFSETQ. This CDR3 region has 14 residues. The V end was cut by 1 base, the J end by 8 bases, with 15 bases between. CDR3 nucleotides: TGCGCCAGCAGCTTGTCGTCATACAGGGTCGGCTACACCTTC. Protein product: CASSLSSYRVGYTF.